Listed below are T cell receptor beta chains from one sample, sequenced in a study of blood T cells in healthy people across ages. Using its own MiXCR run on the 5' RACE reads, TCRdb lists one record per CDR3 protein. The sample has approximately 850,000 distinct CDR3 sequences, roughly 50% seen once. The sequenced sample was blood. Receptors were obtained from a man aged 30 to 45 in good health. Each CDR3 is given with its conserved first and last residue. D genes are given only for firm matches. The listing skips clone size in some rows; elsewhere it reads once, few, many or a size class.

clone size: NA; V gene: TRBV11-2; D gene: NA; J gene: TRBJ2-7; CDR3 DNA: TGTGCCAGCAGAATGAGTGTAGGGTACGAGCAGTACTTC; CDR3 protein: CASRMSVGYEQYF
clone size: NA; V gene: TRBV7-9; D gene: TRBD1; J gene: TRBJ2-1; CDR3 DNA: TGTGCCAGCAGCCCCCACGAGACCCGGACAGGGAATTTTTACAATGAGCAGTTCTTC; CDR3 protein: CASSPHETRTGNFYNEQFF
clone size: NA; V gene: TRBV28; D gene: NA; J gene: TRBJ1-1; CDR3 DNA: TGTGCCAGCAGACACAACAGGAACACTGAAGCTTTCTTT; CDR3 protein: CASRHNRNTEAFF
clone size: many; V gene: TRBV4-2; D gene: NA; J gene: TRBJ1-2; CDR3 DNA: TGTGCCAGCAGTCTAAAGCCTCAAAACAACCGCTATGGCTACACCTTC; CDR3 protein: CASSLKPQNNRYGYTF
clone size: NA; V gene: TRBV20-1; D gene: TRBD2; J gene: TRBJ2-3; CDR3 DNA: TGCAGTGTCGAGGTTAGCGGGAGGACAGATGCGCAGTATTTT; CDR3 protein: CSVEVSGRTDAQYF
clone size: few; V gene: TRBV18; D gene: NA; J gene: TRBJ2-5; CDR3 DNA: TGTGCCAGCTCACCGACACTAGCCCCGATAGGGCAAGAGACCCAGTACTTC; CDR3 protein: CASSPTLAPIGQETQYF
clone size: once; V gene: TRBV5-6; D gene: TRBD2; J gene: TRBJ2-1; CDR3 DNA: TGTGCCAGCAGCCCGCGGACTAGCGGGGGGGGAGGTGAGCAGTTCTTC; CDR3 protein: CASSPRTSGGGGEQFF
clone size: few; V gene: TRBV7-9; D gene: NA; J gene: TRBJ1-2; CDR3 DNA: TGTGCCAGCAGCTTAGCCACCCTGCTTGGGTCCCCCTGGGGCTACACCTTC; CDR3 protein: CASSLATLLGSPWGYTF
clone size: NA; V gene: TRBV20-1; D gene: TRBD2; J gene: TRBJ2-3; CDR3 DNA: TGCAGTGCTCTCTCTCACTCCGGGACTAGCGGGGGGGCGGGCACAGATACGCAGTATTTT; CDR3 protein: CSALSHSGTSGGAGTDTQYF
clone size: few; V gene: TRBV4-3; D gene: NA; J gene: TRBJ1-2; CDR3 DNA: TGCGCCAGCAGCCTAGAACGACGAGGGCGGAATGGCTACACCTTC; CDR3 protein: CASSLERRGRNGYTF
clone size: few; V gene: TRBV5-1; D gene: TRBD2; J gene: TRBJ2-1; CDR3 DNA: TGCGCCAGCAGCTTGGAAGGCCGAGCGGGGCGGAATGAGCAGTTCTTC; CDR3 protein: CASSLEGRAGRNEQFF
clone size: NA; V gene: TRBV7-2; D gene: NA; J gene: TRBJ1-1; CDR3 DNA: TGTGCCAGCAGCTTAGAGGGATTTGGGACTGAAGCTTTCTTT; CDR3 protein: CASSLEGFGTEAFF
clone size: NA; V gene: TRBV12-3/TRBV12-4; D gene: NA; J gene: TRBJ1-1; CDR3 DNA: TGTGCCAGCGCCGTACGGCAGAACACTGAAGCTTTCTTT; CDR3 protein: CASAVRQNTEAFF
clone size: few; V gene: TRBV3-1; D gene: TRBD2; J gene: TRBJ2-7; CDR3 DNA: TGTGCCAGCAGCCTAAGCGGGACTAGCGTTACCTACGAGCAGTACTTC; CDR3 protein: CASSLSGTSVTYEQYF
clone size: NA; V gene: TRBV12-3/TRBV12-4; D gene: NA; J gene: TRBJ2-5; CDR3 DNA: TGTGCCAGCAGTTTAACTCTAGGACGGAAAACCCAGTACTTC; CDR3 protein: CASSLTLGRKTQYF
clone size: few; V gene: TRBV27; D gene: TRBD1; J gene: TRBJ1-6; CDR3 DNA: TGTGCCAGCAGTCCCAAATCAACGACAGGGGGGCATTCACCCCTCCACTTT; CDR3 protein: CASSPKSTTGGHSPLHF
clone size: NA; V gene: TRBV15; D gene: TRBD1; J gene: TRBJ1-2; CDR3 DNA: TGTGCCACCAGCAGAGAAAGTAGTTGGACAGGGGCCATCTATGGCTACACCTTC; CDR3 protein: CATSRESSWTGAIYGYTF
clone size: NA; V gene: TRBV6-5; D gene: NA; J gene: TRBJ1-2; CDR3 DNA: TGTGCCAGCAGTTACGGACGAAACTATGGCTACACCTTC; CDR3 protein: CASSYGRNYGYTF
clone size: NA; V gene: TRBV29-1; D gene: TRBD2; J gene: TRBJ2-1; CDR3 DNA: TGCAGCGTTGATCTGCGGGAGGACGCCTACAATGAGCAGTTCTTC; CDR3 protein: CSVDLREDAYNEQFF
clone size: NA; V gene: TRBV28; D gene: NA; J gene: TRBJ1-2; CDR3 DNA: TGTGCCAGCAGTTCCGGACAAGCCTACACCTTC; CDR3 protein: CASSSGQAYTF
clone size: NA; V gene: TRBV11-2; D gene: NA; J gene: TRBJ2-1; CDR3 DNA: TGTGCCAGCAGCTTAGAGGGCCTGAGCTCCTACAATGAGCAGTTCTTC; CDR3 protein: CASSLEGLSSYNEQFF
clone size: NA; V gene: TRBV7-2; D gene: NA; J gene: TRBJ1-6; CDR3 DNA: TGTGCCAGCAGCTTAGGACAGAATTCACCCCTCCACTTT; CDR3 protein: CASSLGQNSPLHF
clone size: NA; V gene: TRBV7-2; D gene: NA; J gene: TRBJ1-6; CDR3 DNA: TGTGCCAGCAGTCGCGGTCCCTTGGGGGAACCCCTCCACTTT; CDR3 protein: CASSRGPLGEPLHF
clone size: NA; V gene: TRBV28; D gene: TRBD2; J gene: TRBJ2-5; CDR3 DNA: TGTGCCAGCGCCCGCCTTCCGGGACTAGCGGGAGAGCGAGAGACCCAGTACTTC; CDR3 protein: CASARLPGLAGERETQYF
clone size: many; V gene: TRBV20-1; D gene: NA; J gene: TRBJ2-1; CDR3 DNA: TGCAGTGCTAGAGATAGGCCCCGGGGCAATGAGCAGTTCTTC; CDR3 protein: CSARDRPRGNEQFF
clone size: NA; V gene: TRBV6-1; D gene: NA; J gene: TRBJ2-1; CDR3 DNA: TGTGCCGTATCCTACAATGAGCAGTTCTTC; CDR3 protein: CAVSYNEQFF
clone size: few; V gene: TRBV7-6; D gene: NA; J gene: TRBJ2-3; CDR3 DNA: TGTGCCAGCAGCCCCATTGGGGGGGGCCGCACAGATACGCAGTATTTT; CDR3 protein: CASSPIGGGRTDTQYF
clone size: NA; V gene: TRBV7-9; D gene: NA; J gene: TRBJ2-7; CDR3 DNA: TGTGCCAGCAGACCTCCGGGACAAGCCCACGAGCAGTACTTC; CDR3 protein: CASRPPGQAHEQYF
clone size: NA; V gene: TRBV6-5; D gene: NA; J gene: TRBJ2-7; CDR3 DNA: TGTGCCTGCAGTTCCCCGGGACACCTATACGAGCAGTACTTC; CDR3 protein: CACSSPGHLYEQYF
clone size: NA; V gene: TRBV7-2; D gene: NA; J gene: TRBJ2-1; CDR3 DNA: TGTGCCAGCAGCCAACGAACGGGGGTAGCTGGGAATGAGCAGTTCTTC; CDR3 protein: CASSQRTGVAGNEQFF
clone size: NA; V gene: TRBV3-1; D gene: NA; J gene: TRBJ2-1; CDR3 DNA: TGTGCCAGCAGCCAAGACGCTAGCGTGAGTATCAATGAGCAGTTCTTC; CDR3 protein: CASSQDASVSINEQFF
clone size: NA; V gene: TRBV7-2; D gene: TRBD2; J gene: TRBJ2-1; CDR3 DNA: TGTGCCAGCAGCCCTCACGCCGGGACTAGCGGGAATGAGCAGTTCTTC; CDR3 protein: CASSPHAGTSGNEQFF
clone size: few; V gene: TRBV20-1; D gene: NA; J gene: TRBJ1-2; CDR3 DNA: TGCAGTGCTAGAGATGAGGGCGGAAGCGGCAGGGCAGATGGCTACACCTTC; CDR3 protein: CSARDEGGSGRADGYTF
clone size: NA; V gene: TRBV4-3; D gene: NA; J gene: TRBJ2-5; CDR3 DNA: TGCGCCAGCAGCCAACTCGTATACGGGGAGCAGTACTTC; CDR3 protein: CASSQLVYGEQYF
clone size: few; V gene: TRBV7-3; D gene: TRBD1; J gene: TRBJ1-2; CDR3 DNA: TGTGCCAGCAGTTCCCGGACAGGGGAGGGCTACACCTTC; CDR3 protein: CASSSRTGEGYTF
clone size: NA; V gene: TRBV7-2; D gene: NA; J gene: TRBJ2-7; CDR3 DNA: TGTGCCAGCAGCTCCGAAATGGGGGGCTACAATGAGCAGTACTTC; CDR3 protein: CASSSEMGGYNEQYF
clone size: few; V gene: TRBV7-2; D gene: NA; J gene: TRBJ1-2; CDR3 DNA: TGTGCCAGCAGCGGGTGGGACTATGGCTACACCTTC; CDR3 protein: CASSGWDYGYTF
clone size: NA; V gene: TRBV7-9; D gene: TRBD1; J gene: TRBJ2-3; CDR3 DNA: TGTGCCAGCAGTCATACAGGCGGGACAGGGGGCGTGATCACGGATACGCAGTATTTT; CDR3 protein: CASSHTGGTGGVITDTQYF